Below are 32 T cell receptor beta chains sequenced from a single sample in a study of yellow fever vaccine responses in identical twins. TCRdb used MiXCR to reprocess the RT-PCR reads, holding one entry per CDR3 protein. Among about 6,000 distinct CDR3 sequences, approximately 65% were seen once, and the ten largest hold 3.5% to 4.5%. The sequencing used T cells from blood (PBMCs), unsorted or a sorted subset (not recorded which), collected before or after yellow fever vaccination (not recorded which). These receptors all come from a woman aged 18-29 years who received the yellow fever vaccine.

The V gene is TRBV19, the J gene TRBJ2-3, with D possibly being TRBD1 (6 bases). This CDR3 is 12 amino acids long. Trimming stripped 8 bases from V and 9 bases from J, with 15 bases between. The germline V gene has CDR1 LNHDA and CDR2 SQIVND (reference sequence). CDR3 residues: CASGTGFETQYF. The CDR3 nucleotides are TGTGCCAGTGGTACAGGGTTTGAGACGCAGTATTTT.

The V call is TRBV28, the J call TRBJ2-4, with D unresolved. The CDR3 loop spans 11 amino acids. Trimming removed 6 bases at V and 7 bases at J, with 7 bases between. Per the germline V gene, CDR1 is MDHEN and CDR2 is SYDVKM. The CDR3 region has the DNA TGTGCCAGCAGGTACGGGAACATTCAGTACTTC. The encoded protein is CASRYGNIQYF.

The chain uses TRBV4-3 and TRBJ2-7, with D tentatively TRBD2 (6 bases). Trimming took off 2 bases at V and 0 bases at J, with 11 bases between the two ends. This CDR3 is built from 15 residues. Germline V gives CDR1 LGHNA, CDR2 YSLEER. The CDR3 reads CASSQYGGDSYEQYF. CDR3 DNA sequence: TGCGCCAGCAGCCAATATGGAGGGGACTCCTACGAGCAGTACTTC.

The gene calls are TRBV4-3 and TRBJ2-3; D is uncertain. The length of the CDR3 is 15 residues. CDR1 is LGHNA, CDR2 YSLEER, per germline. V lost 0 bases, J lost 4 bases, and 11 bases lay in between. CDR3 nucleotide sequence: TGCGCCAGCAGCCAAGAAGGGCTAGTCTCAGATACGCAGTATTTT. As protein: CASSQEGLVSDTQYF.

J is TRBJ1-4 and V is TRBV15; no clear D. V gave up 1 base and J gave up 8 bases, with 11 bases separating them. The CDR3 contains 14 residues. The germline V gene encodes CDR1 LNHNV and CDR2 YYDKDF (reference sequence). CDR3 loop: CATSRVRVREKLFF. CDR3 DNA sequence: TGTGCCACCAGCAGAGTTCGGGTGAGAGAAAAACTGTTTTTT.

There are a few counts of this clonotype. The genes are TRBV15 and TRBJ1-6, with 9 positions matching TRBD1. The CDR3 runs 15 residues. Germline-derived CDR1 and CDR2 are LNHNV and YYDKDF (reference sequence). After removal of 5 bases from V and 10 bases from J, the junction contained 9 bases not matched to a gene. CDR3 DNA: TGTGCCACCAGCGCTTCCCGGGACAGGGCATCACCCCTCCACTTT. Its protein is CATSASRDRASPLHF.

J is TRBJ2-3 and V is TRBV14, with D possibly matching TRBD2 (5 bases). The CDR3 consists of 17 residues. V was trimmed by 0 bases and J by 7 bases, leaving 20 bases between them. Germline V gene lookup returns CDR1 SGHDN and CDR2 FVKESK. The CDR3, as DNA: TGTGCCAGCAGCCAAGATACTGTGGCGGGCCACACTCATACGCAGTATTTT. It specifies CASSQDTVAGHTHTQYF.

This clonotype turned up a few times. V and J are TRBV2 and TRBJ2-1, with a tentative D call TRBD1 (5 bases). The CDR3 extends over 12 amino acids. Germline assignment: CDR1 SNHLY and CDR2 FYNNEI. The ends were cut back, 8 bases at V and 5 bases at J, with 10 bases in the middle. CDR3 in amino acids: CASPGRDNEQFF. The DNA of the CDR3 is TGTGCCAGCCCAGGCAGGGACAATGAGCAGTTCTTC.

The chain combines TRBV24-1 with TRBJ2-1, with TRBD2 matching 7 bases. The ends lost 4 bases at V and 2 bases at J; junction bases unmatched: 7. The CDR3 is 16 residues long. In germline, CDR1 is KGHDR, CDR2 SFDVKD. The CDR3 region has the DNA TGTGCCACCAGTGAGGACCGGGGGGTCGCCTACAATGAGCAGTTCTTC. Amino acids: CATSEDRGVAYNEQFF.

This rearrangement joins TRBV15 to TRBJ2-1; 7 bases map to TRBD1. The junction had 6 bases not matched to a gene; V was cut back by 1 base and J by 6 bases. The CDR3 runs 15 residues. The germline gives CDR1 LNHNV, CDR2 YYDKDF (reference sequence). The CDR3 region has the DNA TGTGCCACCAGCAGAGGACAGGGAGTCTCCAATGAGCAGTTCTTC. Protein sequence: CATSRGQGVSNEQFF.

The gene calls are TRBV2 and TRBJ1-1, with D unresolved. CDR1 is SNHLY, CDR2 FYNNEI, per germline. Trimming shortened V by 4 bases and J by 0 bases, and 9 bases separated the two germline ends. This CDR3 is built from 14 residues. The CDR3 here is CASSAFNLNTEAFF. CDR3 coding DNA: TGTGCCAGCAGTGCTTTTAACCTGAACACTGAAGCTTTCTTT. The full variable domain, completed using reference TRBV2 and TRBJ1-1, is EPEVTQTPSHQVTQMGQEVILRCVPISNHLYFYWYRQILGQKVEFLVSFYNNEISEKSEIFDDQFSVERPDGSNFTLKIRSTKLEDSAMYFCASSAFNLNTEAFFGQGTRLTVV.

The rearrangement links TRBV7-3 to TRBJ2-5; no definite D call. V was shortened by 2 bases and J by 5 bases, with 9 bases between the two germline ends. This CDR3 region has 13 residues. Germline V gene sequence: CDR1 SGHTA, CDR2 FQGTGA. The CDR3 is CASSLDVGETQYF. The DNA of the CDR3 is TGTGCCAGCAGCTTAGACGTGGGGGAGACCCAGTACTTC. Using reference TRBV7-3 and TRBJ2-5 for the parts outside the CDR3, the full variable domain is GAGVSQTPSNKVTEKGKYVELRCDPISGHTALYWYRQSLGQGPEFLIYFQGTGAADDSGLPNDRFFAVRPEGSVSTLKIQRTERGDSAVYLCASSLDVGETQYFGPGTRLLVL.

The chain joins TRBV29-1 to TRBJ2-7, with 8 bases aligning to TRBD1. The CDR3 covers 12 residues. Per the germline V gene, CDR1 is SQVTM and CDR2 is ANQGSEA. J was trimmed by 2 bases and V by 5 bases; bases with no gene match: 2. The CDR3: CSVSGGPYEQYF. In DNA form, the CDR3 reads TGCAGCGTTTCAGGGGGCCCCTACGAGCAGTACTTC.

The V call is TRBV7-3, the J call TRBJ2-1; TRBD2 might be the D (5 bases). CDR3 size: 15 residues. The germline V gene has CDR1 SGHTA and CDR2 FQGTGA. Trimming took 1 base from V and 5 from J, leaving 12 bases between them. The CDR3 reads CASSLNGLANNEQFF. The CDR3 DNA is TGTGCCAGCAGCTTAAACGGACTCGCGAACAATGAGCAGTTCTTC.

This chain uses TRBV14 with TRBJ2-1, with D perhaps TRBD2 (7 bases). The germline CDR1 and CDR2 sequences are SGHDN and FVKESK. The CDR3 is 17 amino acids. The V gene lost 4 bases and the J gene lost 8 bases, with 24 bases spanning the gap. CDR3 sequence: CASSLTGGINHRHEQFF. The CDR3 nucleotides are TGTGCCAGCAGCCTGACGGGGGGCATAAACCATCGTCATGAGCAGTTCTTC.

This clonotype was observed once. The CDR3 sequence is CASSSPLAGGLTSYEQYF. The DNA of the CDR3 is TGTGCCAGCAGTTCTCCACTAGCGGGGGGGCTAACCTCCTACGAGCAGTACTTC. This chain connects TRBV12-3 or TRBV12-4 to TRBJ2-7; 13 positions match TRBD2. The CDR3 sequence is 18 residues long. With 4 bases clipped from V and 0 bases from J, the junction kept 9 bases outside the gene matches.

The DNA for the CDR3 is TGTGCCAGCAGCCCAGGGGGGGGGACTGAAGCTTTCTTT. It is translated as CASSPGGGTEAFF. The chain combines TRBV28 with TRBJ1-1; 7 nucleotides align to TRBD1. Germline V gene lookup returns CDR1 MDHEN and CDR2 SYDVKM. The trim removed 6 bases at V and 5 bases at J, leaving 6 bases unmatched. This CDR3 comprises 13 residues. Combining the CDR3 with reference TRBV28 and TRBJ1-1 gives the whole variable domain DVKVTQSSRYLVKRTGEKVFLECVQDMDHENMFWYRQDPGLGLRLIYFSYDVKMKEKGDIPEGYSVSREKKERFSLILESASTNQTSMYLCASSPGGGTEAFFGQGTRLTVV.

The chain carries TRBV28 and TRBJ2-1, with TRBD2 identical over 10 bases. The length of the CDR3 is 16 residues. V was pared by 6 bases and J by 5 bases, with 10 bases of the junction left unmatched. Germline V gives CDR1 MDHEN, CDR2 SYDVKM. DNA for the CDR3: TGTGCCAGCAGCCCCCTTAGCGGGAGGTTGGACAATGAGCAGTTCTTC. As protein: CASSPLSGRLDNEQFF.

The chain couples TRBV18 to TRBJ1-1, with D unclear. This CDR3 is 15 amino acids long. Per germline, CDR1 KGHSH and CDR2 LQKENI. Trimming removed 1 base from V and 1 base from J, with 10 bases in between. This CDR3 is CASSPRNAGNTEAFF. The CDR3 DNA follows: TGTGCCAGCTCACCACGTAATGCGGGGAACACTGAAGCTTTCTTT. Full variable domain (missing parts from reference TRBV18 and TRBJ1-1): NAGVMQNPRHLVRRRGQEARLRCSPMKGHSHVYWYRQLPEEGLKFMVYLQKENIIDESGMPKERFSAEFPKEGPSILRIQQVVRGDSAAYFCASSPRNAGNTEAFFGQGTRLTVV.

CDR3 in DNA: TGCAGCGTACGACTAGCGGGGAACGACCACGAGCAGTACTTC. Translating gives CSVRLAGNDHEQYF. V usage is TRBV29-1 and J usage is TRBJ2-7, with 11 bases lining up with TRBD2. The CDR3 has 14 residues. Germline values: CDR1 SQVTM, CDR2 ANQGSEA. V lost 6 bases and J lost 5; bases outside the gene matches: 9.

The V call is TRBV11-3, the J call TRBJ2-1, with D hard to call. CDR3 length: 14 amino acids. The V and J ends lost 4 bases and 6 bases respectively, with 13 bases between them. Germline V gene lookup returns CDR1 SGHNT and CDR2 YENEEA. The CDR3 nucleotides are TGTGCCAGCAGCTCCAGGAAACCGGGCAATGAGCAGTTCTTC. Translated: CASSSRKPGNEQFF.

This sequence joins TRBV29-1 and TRBJ2-3, with 9 nucleotides matching TRBD2. The germline gives CDR1 SQVTM, CDR2 ANQGSEA. This CDR3 comprises 16 residues. The junction had 5 bases not matched to a gene; V was cut back by 1 base and J by 0 bases. The CDR3 reads CSVEGLTSGSTDTQYF. The CDR3 nucleotides read TGCAGCGTTGAAGGGCTGACTAGCGGCAGCACAGATACGCAGTATTTT.

V and J are TRBV20-1 and TRBJ1-1, with D possibly matching TRBD1 (5 bases). The V end lost 6 bases, the J end lost 1 base, and 9 bases lay between the germline ends. The germline CDR1 and CDR2 sequences are DFQATT and SNEGSKA (reference sequence). The length of the CDR3 is 12 residues. CDR3 amino acids: CSAPDRNTEAFF. The CDR3 DNA reads as TGCAGTGCCCCCGACAGGAACACTGAAGCTTTCTTT.

V gene TRBV6-4 combines with J gene TRBJ2-3; TRBD2 matches at 8 bases. V lost 2 bases to trimming and J lost 3 bases; unmatched junction nucleotides: 4. The germline gives CDR1 MRHNA, CDR2 SNTAGT. CDR3 length: 15 amino acids. DNA of the CDR3: TGTGCCAGCAGTGACGGGACTAGGGATACAGATACGCAGTATTTT. This encodes CASSDGTRDTDTQYF.

This clonotype came up once. The chain combines TRBV18 with TRBJ2-3; 9 nucleotides align to TRBD1. The CDR3 covers 15 residues. Germline-derived CDR1 and CDR2 are KGHSH and LQKENI. Trimming took 6 bases from V and 0 from J; bases not matched to a gene: 4. The CDR3, as DNA: TGTGCCAGCTCCTCCGGGACAGGGAGCACAGATACGCAGTATTTT. This encodes CASSSGTGSTDTQYF.

The J gene is TRBJ1-2, the V gene TRBV15; TRBD1 aligns across 7 bases. The CDR3 covers 14 residues. The J segment lost 4 bases and the V segment lost 3 bases, leaving 5 bases of the junction unmatched. In germline, CDR1 is LNHNV, CDR2 YYDKDF (reference sequence). The CDR3 DNA reads as TGTGCCACCAGCAGGGGACAGCAGTTCTATGGCTACACCTTC. Protein: CATSRGQQFYGYTF.

The chain employs TRBV29-1 and TRBJ2-3; no firm D call. In germline, CDR1 is SQVTM, CDR2 ANQGSEA. V lost 4 bases and J 3 bases, leaving 11 bases between the germline ends. The CDR3 consists of 13 residues. The CDR3 loop is CSVAPPTTDTQYF. In DNA, the CDR3 is TGCAGCGTTGCACCCCCGACAACAGATACGCAGTATTTT.

The chain has TRBV20-1 and TRBJ2-1, with 8 bases that match TRBD2. The CDR3 has 12 residues. V trimming: 4 bases; J trimming: 8 bases; junction bases outside the gene matches: 4. Germline V lookup: CDR1 DFQATT, CDR2 SNEGSKA (reference sequence). The DNA for the CDR3 is TGCAGTGCTACCGGGACTAGAGATGAGCAGTTCTTC. Translated, it gives CSATGTRDEQFF.

This clonotype was seen more than once but under ten times. The genes are TRBV24-1 and TRBJ2-3; 7 positions match TRBD2. There are 15 residues in the CDR3. CDR1 is KGHDR, CDR2 SFDVKD, per germline. V shed 0 bases and J 3 bases; nucleotides not matched to a gene: 2. The CDR3 sequence: CATSDLAGETDTQYF. CDR3 DNA: TGTGCCACCAGTGATTTGGCGGGAGAGACAGATACGCAGTATTTT.

This clonotype was detected only a few times. This chain links TRBV15 with TRBJ2-4, with 7 bases matching TRBD1. Germline CDR1 LNHNV, CDR2 YYDKDF (reference sequence). The junction had 6 bases not matched to a gene; V was cut back by 3 bases and J by 1 base. CDR3 size: 16 residues. CDR3 amino acids: CATSRGQISAKNIQYF. Written as DNA, the CDR3 is TGTGCCACCAGCAGGGGACAGATTAGCGCCAAAAACATTCAGTACTTC.

The V call is TRBV29-1, the J call TRBJ2-3; 8 bases are shared with TRBD2. Germline V gives CDR1 SQVTM, CDR2 ANQGSEA. CDR3 length: 15 residues. J was trimmed by 5 bases and V by 1 base; bases with no gene match: 8. CDR3 sequence (DNA): TGCAGCGTTGAAGGAGGGGTCCTAGCGGGAGATACGCAGTATTTT. It yields the protein CSVEGGVLAGDTQYF.

The rearrangement uses TRBV20-1 and TRBJ1-5, with 10 bases lining up with TRBD1. The V segment lost 1 base and the J segment 6 bases; nucleotides outside the gene matches: 6. Looked up from germline, CDR1 is DFQATT and CDR2 is SNEGSKA (reference sequence). This CDR3 is 15 amino acids long. As DNA, the CDR3 is TGCAGTGCTAGAGTTGTGGGACAGGGGTTTCAGCCCCAGCATTTT. This gives the protein CSARVVGQGFQPQHF.